This section outlines one TCR beta chain sequence together with its context. The antigen is undetermined. This specimen comes from a study of cytomegalovirus exposure and HLA in healthy donors. Regarding the study as a whole: According to a later analysis, TCR clusters from the first cohort tended to co-occur in the approximately 130 validation repertoires. A few CMV-associated chains proved CMV antigen-specific in vitro.

J lost 7 bases, V lost 7 bases, and 10 bases had no gene match. The CDR3 contains 14 residues. CDR1 is SNHLY, CDR2 FYNNEI, per germline. Repertoires were generated with immunoSEQ multiplex PCR, while TCRdb's copy carries only in-frame clones and drops some. Of under 200,000 clones in the sample, approximately 96% were seen once. The chain employs TRBV2 and TRBJ1-5; 7 nucleotides match TRBD1. This TCR was sampled from a woman aged 18-29 years in good health and CMV-seronegative. Sequenced: PBMCs. CDR3: CASTGGPPGQPQHF. CDR3 nucleotide sequence: TGTGCCAGCACAGGGGGGCCCCCGGGGCAGCCCCAGCATTTT.